The 17 T cell receptor beta chains presented below share a single source sample, sequenced in a study of graft-versus-host responses after intestinal transplantation. For these TCRs, the target antigens are not known. TCRdb's table, derived via immunoSEQ multiplex PCR, lists solely in-frame clones and lacks some. The data show 130,000 or so clones, with around 90% seen just once and 0.19% held by the top ten. The sample in question was unstimulated CD4+ T cells sorted from spleen or lymph node cells, obtained before intestinal transplant. These receptors all come from a human donor who received an intestinal transplant.

In the case of this clone: The junction differs from germline at one of its ends, possibly a read error. The V and J genes are TRBV19 and TRBJ1-3; possible D gene TRBD1, 5 bases. CDR1 is LNHDA and CDR2 is SQIVND in the germline V gene (reference sequence). The CDR3 has 14 amino acids. CDR3 bases: TGTGCCAATAGTCCGGGACCGTTTGGAAACACCATATATTTT. Translating it yields CANSPGPFGNTIYF.

This chain joins TRBV27 and TRBJ2-1; 13 bases line up with TRBD2. J was trimmed by 1 base and V by 9 bases; bases with no gene match: 12. CDR1 and CDR2 from the germline V gene are MNHEY and SMNVEV (reference sequence). This CDR3 is built from 18 residues. CDR3 bases: TGTGCCAGTCGATTGTGGACTAGCGGGAGCCGGTCCTACAATGAGCAGTTCTTC. Translating gives CASRLWTSGSRSYNEQFF.

The CDR3 sequence: CASSVDTRGGWDTQYF. In nucleotides, the CDR3 is TGTGCCAGCAGCGTAGACACGAGGGGCGGTTGGGATACGCAGTATTTT. The chain couples TRBV9 to TRBJ2-3; tentatively, D is TRBD1 or TRBD2 (5 bases each). The V end was cut by 0 bases, the J end by 6 bases, with 17 bases between. This CDR3 has 16 amino acids. Per the germline V gene, CDR1 is SGDLS and CDR2 is YYNGEE.

The chain recombines TRBV18 with TRBJ2-7, with 7 bases fitting TRBD2. With V trimmed by 4 bases and J by 4 bases, 7 bases remained unmatched. The CDR3 totals 14 residues. Germline V gives CDR1 KGHSH, CDR2 LQKENI. The CDR3 nucleotides are TGTGCCAGCTCACGGCGGGAGACACAATACGAGCAGTACTTC. As protein: CASSRRETQYEQYF.

This sequence joins TRBV18 and TRBJ1-1; a possible D gene is TRBD1 (5 bases). Deletions cut 3 bases from V and 1 base from J, with 15 bases between. The CDR3 length is 16 residues. The germline CDR1 and CDR2 sequences are KGHSH and LQKENI. Here the CDR3 DNA reads TGTGCCAGCTCACCTCTTGCCGGGACGGAGAACACTGAAGCTTTCTTT. Its protein product is CASSPLAGTENTEAFF.

The gene calls are TRBV6-5 and TRBJ1-2, with D uncertain. Trimming left V 2 bases short and J 8 bases short, with 15 bases between. The germline CDR1 and CDR2 sequences are MNHEY and SVGAGI. The CDR3 totals 14 residues. The CDR3, as DNA: TGTGCCAGCAGTTACGGCGGACCGGCAAAGGGCTACACCTTC. Translation: CASSYGGPAKGYTF.

The J gene is TRBJ2-7, the V gene TRBV4-1, with 8 bases fitting TRBD2. Per the germline V gene, CDR1 is MGHRA and CDR2 is YSYEKL. The CDR3 spans 13 residues. J was trimmed by 5 bases and V by 6 bases; bases with no gene match: 6. The CDR3 is CASRPSGSNEQYF. The DNA of the CDR3 is TGCGCCAGCAGACCCAGCGGGAGTAACGAGCAGTACTTC.

The chain employs TRBV5-4 and TRBJ2-5; D gene uncertain. Between the trimmed V and J ends, which lost 1 base and 3 bases, there was a span of 7 bases. The germline V gene has CDR1 SGHNT and CDR2 YYREEE (reference sequence). The CDR3 is made up of 13 amino acids. This CDR3 reads CASSLQVKETQYF. In nucleotides, the CDR3 is TGTGCCAGCAGCTTGCAGGTGAAAGAGACCCAGTACTTC.

As to this clone: A read error may account for a junction end that differs from germline. This sequence joins TRBV7-7 and TRBJ2-3; TRBD1 matches at 9 bases. Per the germline V gene, CDR1 is SSHAT and CDR2 is FNYEAQ (reference sequence). This CDR3 is built from 15 residues. DNA of the CDR3: TGTGCTAGCAGCCCGGGGACAGGGTATACAGATACGCAGTATTTT. It encodes CASSPGTGYTDTQYF.

This clone was found once. The V call is TRBV5-4, the J call TRBJ2-2, with 8 bases fitting TRBD1. The germline V gene encodes CDR1 SGHNT and CDR2 YYREEE (reference sequence). The V and J ends lost 3 bases and 3 bases, in that order; junction bases with no gene match: 4. The CDR3 is 15 amino acids. The CDR3 here is CASSSDRGYTGELFF. The CDR3 DNA sequence: TGTGCCAGCAGCTCAGACAGGGGTTACACCGGGGAGCTGTTTTTT.

Worth noting for this clone: One junction end does not reproduce the germline sequence, and a read error may be involved. The chain employs TRBV29-1 and TRBJ2-3, with 7 bases matching TRBD2. The CDR3 length is 13 residues. Germline V lookup: CDR1 SQVTM, CDR2 ANQGSEA. The CDR3 DNA reads as TGCAGCGTCGAAGCGGGGTCCACGGATACGCAGTATTTT. Amino acid sequence: CSVEAGSTDTQYF.

This chain connects TRBV19 to TRBJ1-5; TRBD1 aligns across 8 bases. CDR3 length: 15 amino acids. CDR1 and CDR2 (germline): LNHDA, SQIVND (reference sequence). Germline trimming cut 6 bases from V and 4 bases from J; bases unmatched to any gene: 8. The CDR3 sequence: CASSLGQVRNQPQHF. CDR3 DNA: TGTGCCAGTAGCCTGGGACAGGTTCGGAATCAGCCCCAGCATTTT.

The V call is TRBV18, the J call TRBJ2-7; D not resolved. V shed 5 bases and J shed 5 bases, with 10 bases lying between them. The CDR3 spans 12 residues. CDR1 is KGHSH, CDR2 LQKENI, per germline. CDR3 nucleotides: TGTGCCAGCTCAGTGGTTCAGAACGAGCAGTACTTC. Translation gives CASSVVQNEQYF.

The rearrangement joins TRBV7-2 to TRBJ2-1, with 10 bases lining up with TRBD2. V was pared by 5 bases and J by 8 bases, with 12 bases of the junction left unmatched. In germline, CDR1 is SGHTA, CDR2 FQGNSA. The CDR3 length is 16 residues. CDR3 region: CASSPQAGGLVYEQFF. DNA for the CDR3: TGTGCCAGCAGCCCCCAAGCGGGAGGGCTTGTCTATGAGCAGTTCTTC.

This clone was seen more than once but under ten times. The J gene is TRBJ1-3, the V gene TRBV28; D possibly corresponds to TRBD1 (5 bases). The germline V and J ends were trimmed by 5 bases and 3 bases, with 23 bases remaining between them. In germline, CDR1 is MDHEN, CDR2 SYDVKM. The CDR3 has 18 amino acids. The CDR3 region is CASSVSFGAGEVGNTIYF. CDR3 coding DNA: TGTGCCAGCAGTGTTTCCTTCGGGGCAGGCGAAGTTGGAAACACCATATATTTT.

The J gene is TRBJ2-7, the V gene TRBV19, with D possibly TRBD2 on 6 matching bases. Germline loops: CDR1 LNHDA, CDR2 SQIVND (reference sequence). V lost 2 bases and J lost 7, with 18 bases in between. There are 15 residues in the CDR3. CDR3 bases: TGTGCCAGTAGTATATCCCGGGAGACTCAGCAGGAGCAGTACTTC. Translating gives CASSISRETQQEQYF.

Notes on this clone: This same CDR3 is encoded by further DNA sequences in the sample. Written as DNA, the CDR3 is TGCGCCAGCAGCCGGAGGACACCTAGCACAGATACGCAGTATTTT. Residues: CASSRRTPSTDTQYF. The chain has TRBV5-1 and TRBJ2-3, with D perhaps assigned TRBD1 or TRBD2 (5 bases each). CDR1 is SGHRS and CDR2 is YFSETQ in the germline V gene. The CDR3 extends over 15 amino acids. Trimming left V 4 bases short and J 0 bases short, with 12 bases between.